This T cell receptor beta chain was retrieved from a study of PD-1 blockade in classical Hodgkin lymphoma. Study-wide findings and caveats: Compared with healthy donors, newly diagnosed patients reportedly showed lower baseline TCR diversity. It was among complete responders that baseline diversity resembled that of newly diagnosed patients. Individuals who commenced nivolumab within less than 1 year of ASCT were excluded.

Germline trimming cut 5 bases from V and 3 bases from J; bases unmatched to any gene: 9. The germline V gene has CDR1 SGHRS and CDR2 YFSETQ. This CDR3 contains 16 residues. Comment on this clone: Its antigen is not identified.

Time point defined: cycle 4 day 1 (C4D1), after five to seven weeks of nivolumab. There was relapse after autologous stem cell transplantation in every patient, and there was variation in brentuximab vedotin exposure. The table came from immunoSEQ multiplex PCR; TCRdb's copy has only in-frame clones and leaves some out. The table records more than 20,000 clones, roughly 80% of them present only once. This chain links TRBV5-1 with TRBJ2-7, with 12 bases lining up with TRBD2. This receptor was obtained from a human donor with classical Hodgkin lymphoma. The sample in question was peripheral blood mononuclear cells (PBMCs), obtained before the fourth cycle of nivolumab. The CDR3 reads CASSFGLAGLHYEQYF. For the CDR3, the DNA is TGCGCCAGCAGTTTCGGACTAGCGGGACTCCACTACGAGCAGTACTTC.